Each of the 2 T cell receptor beta chains below was sequenced from the same sample in a study of memory CD4+ T cells and cytomegalovirus serostatus. Single viable CD3+CD4+CD8-CD45RO+ cells were sorted as the memory CD4+ T cells. Measured with immunoSEQ multiplex PCR; TCRdb has only the in-frame clones, and not every one. Here the sample spans 40,000 to 55,000 clones, roughly 80% being singletons. Source material: memory CD4+ T cells from blood. The receptor source for this set is an adult in good health and CMV-seropositive.

This chain links TRBV19 with TRBJ2-7, with D perhaps TRBD1 or TRBD2 (5 bases each). The CDR3 is 12 amino acids. Germline V gene sequence: CDR1 LNHDA, CDR2 SQIVND (reference sequence). V was trimmed by 3 bases and J by 6 bases, leaving 9 bases between them. CDR3 amino acids: CASSMLGVEQYF. In DNA form, the CDR3 reads TGTGCCAGTAGTATGTTGGGGGTCGAGCAGTACTTC.

The chain joins TRBV4-2 to TRBJ2-7; 8 bases agree with TRBD1. The CDR3 has 15 amino acids. The J segment lost 1 base and the V segment lost 1 base, leaving 3 bases of the junction unmatched. Germline-derived CDR1 and CDR2 are LGHNA and YNFKEQ. CDR3 loop: CASSQGQGASYEQYF. The CDR3 DNA is TGTGCCAGCAGCCAAGGGCAGGGGGCGTCCTACGAGCAGTACTTC.